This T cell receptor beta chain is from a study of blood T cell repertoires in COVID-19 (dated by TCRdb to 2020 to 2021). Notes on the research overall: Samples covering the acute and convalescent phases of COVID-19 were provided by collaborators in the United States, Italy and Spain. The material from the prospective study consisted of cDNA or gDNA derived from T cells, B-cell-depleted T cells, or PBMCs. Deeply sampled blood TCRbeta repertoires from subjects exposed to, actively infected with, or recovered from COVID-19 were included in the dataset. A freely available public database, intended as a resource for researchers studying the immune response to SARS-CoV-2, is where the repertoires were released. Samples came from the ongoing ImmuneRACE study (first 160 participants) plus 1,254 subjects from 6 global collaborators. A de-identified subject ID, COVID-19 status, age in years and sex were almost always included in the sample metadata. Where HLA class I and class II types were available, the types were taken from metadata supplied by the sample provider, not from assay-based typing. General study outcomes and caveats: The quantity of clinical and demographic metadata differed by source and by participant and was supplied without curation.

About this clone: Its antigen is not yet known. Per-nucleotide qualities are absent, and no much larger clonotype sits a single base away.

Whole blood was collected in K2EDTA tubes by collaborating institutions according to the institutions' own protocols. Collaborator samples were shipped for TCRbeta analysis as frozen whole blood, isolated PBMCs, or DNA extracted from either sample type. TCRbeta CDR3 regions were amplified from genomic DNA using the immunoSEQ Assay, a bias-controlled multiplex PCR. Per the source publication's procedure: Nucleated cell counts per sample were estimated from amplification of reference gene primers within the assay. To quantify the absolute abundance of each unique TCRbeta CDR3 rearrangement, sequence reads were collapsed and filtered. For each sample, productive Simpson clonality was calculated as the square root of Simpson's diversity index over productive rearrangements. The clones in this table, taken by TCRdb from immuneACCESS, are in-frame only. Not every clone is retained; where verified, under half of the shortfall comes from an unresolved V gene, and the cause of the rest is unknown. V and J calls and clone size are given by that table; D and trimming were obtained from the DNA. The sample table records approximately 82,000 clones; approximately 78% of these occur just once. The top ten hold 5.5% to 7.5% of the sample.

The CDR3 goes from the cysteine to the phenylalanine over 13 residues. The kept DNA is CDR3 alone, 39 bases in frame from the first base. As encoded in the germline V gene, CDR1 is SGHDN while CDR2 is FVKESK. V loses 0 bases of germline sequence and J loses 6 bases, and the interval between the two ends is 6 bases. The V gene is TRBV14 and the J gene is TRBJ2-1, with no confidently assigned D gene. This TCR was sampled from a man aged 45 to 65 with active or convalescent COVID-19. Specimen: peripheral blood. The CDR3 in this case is CASSQELVNEQFF. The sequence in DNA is TGTGCCAGCAGCCAAGAATTAGTCAATGAGCAGTTCTTC.